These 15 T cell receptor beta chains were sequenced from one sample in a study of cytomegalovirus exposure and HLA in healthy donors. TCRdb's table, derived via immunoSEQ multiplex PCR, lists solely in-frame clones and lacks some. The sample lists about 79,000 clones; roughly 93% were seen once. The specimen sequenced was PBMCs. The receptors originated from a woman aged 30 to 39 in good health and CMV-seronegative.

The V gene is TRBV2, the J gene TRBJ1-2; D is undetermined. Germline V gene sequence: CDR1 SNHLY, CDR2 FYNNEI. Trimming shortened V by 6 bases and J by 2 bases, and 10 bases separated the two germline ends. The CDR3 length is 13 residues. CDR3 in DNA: TGTGCCAGCAGGGGCCAACTCAACTATGGCTACACCTTC. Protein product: CASRGQLNYGYTF.

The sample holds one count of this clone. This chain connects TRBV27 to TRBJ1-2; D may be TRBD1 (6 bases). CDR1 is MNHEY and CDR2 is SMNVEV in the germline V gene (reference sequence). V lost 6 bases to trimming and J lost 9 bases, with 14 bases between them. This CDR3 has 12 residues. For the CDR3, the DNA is TGTGCCAGCAGGAACCCAGGGGTCCGCTACACCTTC. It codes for CASRNPGVRYTF.

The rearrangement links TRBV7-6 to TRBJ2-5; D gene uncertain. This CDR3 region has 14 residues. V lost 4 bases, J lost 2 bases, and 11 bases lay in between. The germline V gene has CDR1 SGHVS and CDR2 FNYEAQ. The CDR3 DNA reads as TGTGCCAGCAGCTCTCGACTCCTTCAAGAGACCCAGTACTTC. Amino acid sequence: CASSSRLLQETQYF.

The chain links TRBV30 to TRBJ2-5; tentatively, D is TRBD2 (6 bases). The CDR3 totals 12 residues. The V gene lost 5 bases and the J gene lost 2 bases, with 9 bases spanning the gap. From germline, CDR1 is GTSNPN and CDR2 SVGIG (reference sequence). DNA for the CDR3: TGTGCCTGGCGGGGGTTACAAGAGACCCAGTACTTC. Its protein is CAWRGLQETQYF.

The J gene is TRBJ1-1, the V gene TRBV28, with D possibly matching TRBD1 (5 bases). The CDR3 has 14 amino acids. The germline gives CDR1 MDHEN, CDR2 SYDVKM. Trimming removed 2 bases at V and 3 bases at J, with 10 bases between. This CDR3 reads CASSLRPGHTEAFF. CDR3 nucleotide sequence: TGTGCCAGCAGTTTAAGGCCAGGGCACACTGAAGCTTTCTTT.

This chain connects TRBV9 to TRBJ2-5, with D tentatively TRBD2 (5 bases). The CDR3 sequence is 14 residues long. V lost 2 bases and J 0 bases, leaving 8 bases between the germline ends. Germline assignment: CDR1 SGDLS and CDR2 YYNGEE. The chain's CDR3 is CASSVSAYQETQYF. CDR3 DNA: TGTGCCAGCAGCGTTAGCGCCTACCAAGAGACCCAGTACTTC.

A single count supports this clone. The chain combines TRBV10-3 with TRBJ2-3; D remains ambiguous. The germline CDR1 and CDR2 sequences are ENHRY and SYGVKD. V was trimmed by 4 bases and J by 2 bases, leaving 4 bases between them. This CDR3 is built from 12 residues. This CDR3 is CAISGDTDTQYF. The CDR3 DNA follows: TGTGCCATCAGTGGAGACACAGATACGCAGTATTTT.

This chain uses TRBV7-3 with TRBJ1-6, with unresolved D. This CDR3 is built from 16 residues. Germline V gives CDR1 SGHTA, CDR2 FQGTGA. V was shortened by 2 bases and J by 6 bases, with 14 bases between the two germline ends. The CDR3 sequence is CASSLQASGINSPLHF. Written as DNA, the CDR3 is TGTGCCAGCAGCTTACAGGCCTCCGGGATTAATTCACCCCTCCACTTT.

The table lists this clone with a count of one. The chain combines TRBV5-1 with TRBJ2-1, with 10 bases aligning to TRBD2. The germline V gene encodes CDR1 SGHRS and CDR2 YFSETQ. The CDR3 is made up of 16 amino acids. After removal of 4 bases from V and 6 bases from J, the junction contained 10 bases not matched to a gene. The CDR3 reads CASSPEALAGANEQFF. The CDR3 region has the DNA TGCGCCAGCAGCCCGGAGGCGCTAGCGGGAGCCAATGAGCAGTTCTTC.

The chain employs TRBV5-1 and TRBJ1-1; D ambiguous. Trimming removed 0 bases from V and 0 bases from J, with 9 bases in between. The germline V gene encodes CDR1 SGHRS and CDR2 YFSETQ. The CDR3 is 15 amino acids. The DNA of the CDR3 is TGCGCCAGCAGCTTGGACAGCAAAGTGAACACTGAAGCTTTCTTT. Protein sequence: CASSLDSKVNTEAFF.

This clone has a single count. The CDR3 bases are TGTGCCAGCAGCGTTGGACAGCGAACCTACGAGCAGTACTTC. Translation gives CASSVGQRTYEQYF. The gene calls are TRBV11-2 and TRBJ2-7; D might be TRBD1 (6 bases). CDR3 length: 14 residues. Trimming pared 5 bases from V and 2 bases from J, leaving 13 bases between. Germline V gene data show CDR1 as SGHAT and CDR2 as FQNNGV.

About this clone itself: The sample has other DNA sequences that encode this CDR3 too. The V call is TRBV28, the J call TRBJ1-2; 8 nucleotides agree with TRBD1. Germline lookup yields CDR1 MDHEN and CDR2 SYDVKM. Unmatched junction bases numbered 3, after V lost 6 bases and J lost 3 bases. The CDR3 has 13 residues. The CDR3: CASSLDRDYGYTF. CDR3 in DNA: TGTGCCAGCAGCCTGGACAGGGACTATGGCTACACCTTC.

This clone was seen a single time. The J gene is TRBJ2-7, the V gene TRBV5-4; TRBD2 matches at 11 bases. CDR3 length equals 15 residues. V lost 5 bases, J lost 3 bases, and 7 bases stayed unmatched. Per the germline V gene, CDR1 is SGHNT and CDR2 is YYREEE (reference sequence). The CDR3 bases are TGTGCCAGCAGGCCAGGGACTAGCGGTCTCTACGAGCAGTACTTC. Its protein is CASRPGTSGLYEQYF.

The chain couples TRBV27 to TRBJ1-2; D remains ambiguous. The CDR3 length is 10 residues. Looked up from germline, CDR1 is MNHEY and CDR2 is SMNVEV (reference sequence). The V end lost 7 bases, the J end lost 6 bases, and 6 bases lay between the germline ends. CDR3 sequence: CASMYNGYTF. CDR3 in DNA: TGTGCCAGCATGTATAATGGCTACACCTTC.

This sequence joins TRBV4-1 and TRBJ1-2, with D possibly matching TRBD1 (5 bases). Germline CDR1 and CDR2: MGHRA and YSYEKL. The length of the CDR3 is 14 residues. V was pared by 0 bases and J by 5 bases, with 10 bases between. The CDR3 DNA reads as TGCGCCAGCAGCCAAGATAGGGGAACTTATGGCTACACCTTC. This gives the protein CASSQDRGTYGYTF.